The subject of this entry is one TCR beta chain. The data belong to a study of T cell changes during pregnancy in multiple sclerosis. Trimming took 1 base from V and 5 from J; bases not matched to a gene: 3. The length of the CDR3 is 14 residues. The germline V gene encodes CDR1 SEHNR and CDR2 FQNEAQ (reference sequence). Repertoires were generated with immunoSEQ multiplex PCR, while TCRdb's copy carries only in-frame clones and drops some. The sample yields 40,000 to 50,000 clones, around nine tenths seen once. The TCR sequence derives from a female donor with multiple sclerosis, enrolled in a pregnancy study. J is TRBJ2-5 and V is TRBV7-9; 8 bases align to TRBD2. Material: CD8+ T cells from peripheral blood mononuclear cells, obtained in the third trimester of pregnancy. The CDR3 loop reads CASSLVSGIETQYF. CDR3 nucleotides: TGTGCCAGCAGCTTAGTTAGCGGGATTGAGACCCAGTACTTC.